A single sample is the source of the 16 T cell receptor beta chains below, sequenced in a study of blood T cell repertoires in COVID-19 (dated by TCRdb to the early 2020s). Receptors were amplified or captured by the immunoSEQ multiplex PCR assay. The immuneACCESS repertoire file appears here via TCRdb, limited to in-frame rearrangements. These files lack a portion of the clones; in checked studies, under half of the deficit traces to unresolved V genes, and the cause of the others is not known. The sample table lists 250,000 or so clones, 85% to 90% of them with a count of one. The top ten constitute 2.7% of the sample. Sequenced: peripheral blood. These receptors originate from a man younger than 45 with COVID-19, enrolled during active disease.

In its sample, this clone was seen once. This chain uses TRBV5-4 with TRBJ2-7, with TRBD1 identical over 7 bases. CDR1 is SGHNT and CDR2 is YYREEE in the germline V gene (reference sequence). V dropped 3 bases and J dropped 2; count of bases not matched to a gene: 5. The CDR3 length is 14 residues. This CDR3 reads CASSYGTDPYEQYF. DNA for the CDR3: TGTGCCAGCAGCTATGGGACAGACCCCTACGAGCAGTACTTC.

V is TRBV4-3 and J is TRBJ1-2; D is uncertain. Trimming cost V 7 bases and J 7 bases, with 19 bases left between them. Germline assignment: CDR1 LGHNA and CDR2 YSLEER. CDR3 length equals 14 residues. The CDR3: CASTPQGVTGGYTF. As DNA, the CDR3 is TGCGCCAGCACACCACAAGGAGTGACCGGTGGCTACACCTTC.

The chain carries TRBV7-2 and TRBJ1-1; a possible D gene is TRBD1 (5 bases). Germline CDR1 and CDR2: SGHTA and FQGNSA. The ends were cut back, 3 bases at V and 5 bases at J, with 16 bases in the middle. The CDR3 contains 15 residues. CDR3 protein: CASSFSRQWYTEAFF. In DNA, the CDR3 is TGTGCCAGCAGCTTTTCCCGACAGTGGTATACTGAAGCTTTCTTT.

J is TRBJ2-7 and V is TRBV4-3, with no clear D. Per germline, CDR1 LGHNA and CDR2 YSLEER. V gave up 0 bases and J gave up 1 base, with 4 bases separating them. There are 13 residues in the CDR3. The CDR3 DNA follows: TGCGCCAGCAGCCAAGAGGCTTCCTACGAGCAGTACTTC. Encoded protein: CASSQEASYEQYF.

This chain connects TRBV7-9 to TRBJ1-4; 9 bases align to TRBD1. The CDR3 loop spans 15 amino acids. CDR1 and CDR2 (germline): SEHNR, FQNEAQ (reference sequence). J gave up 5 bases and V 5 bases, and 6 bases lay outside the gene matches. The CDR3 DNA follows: TGTGCCAGCAGCCTAGGGACAGGGAGGAATGAAAAACTGTTTTTT. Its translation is CASSLGTGRNEKLFF.

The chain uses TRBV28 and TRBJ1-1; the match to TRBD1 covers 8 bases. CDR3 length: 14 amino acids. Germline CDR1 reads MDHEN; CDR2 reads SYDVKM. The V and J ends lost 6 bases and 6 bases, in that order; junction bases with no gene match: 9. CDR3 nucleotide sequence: TGTGCCAGCAGGGACAGGGAGTATGTCGCTGAAGCTTTCTTT. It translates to CASRDREYVAEAFF.

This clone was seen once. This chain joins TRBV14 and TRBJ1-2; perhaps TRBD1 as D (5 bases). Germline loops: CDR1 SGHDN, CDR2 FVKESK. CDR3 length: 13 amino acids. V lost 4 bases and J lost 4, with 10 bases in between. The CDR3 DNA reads TGTGCCAGCAGCCTTCAGGGAGGCTATGGCTACACCTTC. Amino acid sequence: CASSLQGGYGYTF.

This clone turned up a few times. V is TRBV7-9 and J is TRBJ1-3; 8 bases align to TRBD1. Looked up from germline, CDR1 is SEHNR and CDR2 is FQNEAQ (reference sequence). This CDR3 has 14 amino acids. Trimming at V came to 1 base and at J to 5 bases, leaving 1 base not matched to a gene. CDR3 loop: CASSLDRGRNTIYF. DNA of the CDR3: TGTGCCAGCAGCTTAGACAGGGGGAGAAACACCATATATTTT.

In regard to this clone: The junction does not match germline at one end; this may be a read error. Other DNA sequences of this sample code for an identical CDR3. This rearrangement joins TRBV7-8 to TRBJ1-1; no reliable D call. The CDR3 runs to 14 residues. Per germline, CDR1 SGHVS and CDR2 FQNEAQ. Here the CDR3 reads CASSLAQLNTEAFF. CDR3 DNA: TGTGCCAGCAGCCTAGCCCAGTTGAACACTGAAGCTTTCTTT.

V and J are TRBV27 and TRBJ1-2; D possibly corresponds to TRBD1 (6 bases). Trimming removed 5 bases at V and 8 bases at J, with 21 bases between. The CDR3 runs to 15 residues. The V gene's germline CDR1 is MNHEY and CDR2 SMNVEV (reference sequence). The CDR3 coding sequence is TGTGCCAGCAGTCCACTAAACAGGGTCCTACTCGGCTACACCTTC. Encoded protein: CASSPLNRVLLGYTF.

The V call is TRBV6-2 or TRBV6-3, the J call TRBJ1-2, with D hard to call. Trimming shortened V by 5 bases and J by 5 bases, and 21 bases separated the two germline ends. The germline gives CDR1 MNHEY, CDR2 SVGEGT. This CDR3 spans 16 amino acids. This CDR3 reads CASSQETRLGSYGYTF. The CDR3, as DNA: TGTGCCAGCAGTCAGGAGACGAGACTAGGGAGTTATGGCTACACCTTC.

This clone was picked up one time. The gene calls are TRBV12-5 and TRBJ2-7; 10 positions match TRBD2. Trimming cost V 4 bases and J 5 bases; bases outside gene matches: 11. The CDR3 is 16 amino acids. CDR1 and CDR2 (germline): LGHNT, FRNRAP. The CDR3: CASGWGGGLARDEQYF. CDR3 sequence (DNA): TGTGCTAGTGGTTGGGGTGGGGGACTAGCGCGCGACGAGCAGTACTTC.

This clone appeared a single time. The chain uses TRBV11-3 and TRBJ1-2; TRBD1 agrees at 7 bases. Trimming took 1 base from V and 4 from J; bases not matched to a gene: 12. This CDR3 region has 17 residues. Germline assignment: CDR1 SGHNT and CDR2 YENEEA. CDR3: CASSLGDRTGLLYGYTF. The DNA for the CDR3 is TGTGCCAGCAGCTTAGGGGATAGGACAGGTCTACTCTATGGCTACACCTTC.

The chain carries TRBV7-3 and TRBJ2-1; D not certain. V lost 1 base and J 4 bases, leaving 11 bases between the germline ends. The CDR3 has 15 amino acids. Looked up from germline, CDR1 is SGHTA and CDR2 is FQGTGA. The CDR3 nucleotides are TGTGCCAGCAGCTTAATGTTGGCAGGATACAATGAGCAGTTCTTC. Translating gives CASSLMLAGYNEQFF.

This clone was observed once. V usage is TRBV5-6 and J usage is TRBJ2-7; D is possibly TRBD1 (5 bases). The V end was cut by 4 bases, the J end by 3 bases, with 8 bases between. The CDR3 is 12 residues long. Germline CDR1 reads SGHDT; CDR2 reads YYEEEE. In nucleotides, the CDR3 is TGTGCCAGCAGCGTGCAGGGCTACGAGCAGTACTTC. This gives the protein CASSVQGYEQYF.

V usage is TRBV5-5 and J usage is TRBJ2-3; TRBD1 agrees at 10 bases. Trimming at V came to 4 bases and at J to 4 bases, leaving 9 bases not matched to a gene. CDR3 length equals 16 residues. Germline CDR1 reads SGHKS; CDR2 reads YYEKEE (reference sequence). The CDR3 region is CASSAPTGGSPDTQYF. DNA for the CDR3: TGTGCCAGCAGCGCCCCGACAGGGGGCTCTCCAGATACGCAGTATTTT.